Listed here are 30 T cell receptor beta chains from one sample, sequenced in a study of vaccination effects on CD4 cells after COVID-19. Antigen-specific CD4+ T cell clonotypes were called by their expansion after viral peptide-pool culture in ViraFEST. Having been cultured for under twelve days, the cells underwent CD4+ T cell isolation. A PCR test confirmed that the person had SARS-CoV-2 infection between March and December 2020. This table comes from immunoSEQ multiplex PCR, and its TCRdb copy is limited to in-frame clones, with some not included. Of roughly 30,000 clones listed, 55% to 75% are singletons. The antigens for these receptors are not known. Sequenced here: CD4+ T cells from PBMCs cultured with a peptide pool, sampled before COVID-19 vaccination. The receptors were sampled from a human donor who had a prior SARS-CoV-2 infection.

The chain has TRBV7-9 and TRBJ1-1; D uncertain. The germline V gene has CDR1 SEHNR and CDR2 FQNEAQ (reference sequence). The V and J ends lost 5 bases and 3 bases respectively, with 10 bases between them. The CDR3 spans 13 residues. The CDR3 nucleotides read TGTGCCAGCAGCGACGACGGATACACTGAAGCTTTCTTT. This translates into CASSDDGYTEAFF.

This chain uses TRBV15 with TRBJ2-7; D may match TRBD1 or TRBD2 (5 bases each). V dropped 0 bases and J dropped 7 bases, with 16 bases sitting between them. This CDR3 is built from 15 residues. The germline CDR1 and CDR2 sequences are LNHNV and YYDKDF (reference sequence). The CDR3 nucleotides are TGTGCCACCAGCAGAGATCCCGGGGACGCGCAGGAGCAGTACTTC. Translating gives CATSRDPGDAQEQYF.

CDR3 in DNA: TGCGCCAGCAGCTGGGGCCAGAGGCATTCACCCCTCCACTTT. This encodes CASSWGQRHSPLHF. The chain is built from TRBV5-1 and TRBJ1-6, with D perhaps TRBD1 (5 bases). This CDR3 is 14 amino acids long. CDR1 SGHRS and CDR2 YFSETQ come from the germline V gene. V dropped 3 bases and J dropped 8 bases, with 12 bases sitting between them.

The CDR3 loop is CASSLRTPSSVNTEAFF. In DNA form, the CDR3 reads TGTGCCAGCAGCTTAAGAACCCCCAGTAGTGTGAACACTGAAGCTTTCTTT. The genes are TRBV7-3 and TRBJ1-1; unclear D gene. Trimming pared 1 base from V and 0 bases from J, leaving 15 bases between. This CDR3 spans 17 amino acids. Looked up from germline, CDR1 is SGHTA and CDR2 is FQGTGA.

The V gene is TRBV18, the J gene TRBJ2-2; D may be TRBD1 (5 bases). Germline loops: CDR1 KGHSH, CDR2 LQKENI. The CDR3 covers 15 residues. V lost 3 bases and J lost 5, with 13 bases in between. The CDR3 reads CASSPSQGFTGELFF. The CDR3 region has the DNA TGTGCCAGCTCACCTTCTCAGGGTTTTACCGGGGAGCTGTTTTTT.

This clone was counted only a few times. The chain joins TRBV19 to TRBJ1-4; no firm D call. The CDR3 runs to 16 residues. CDR1 is LNHDA, CDR2 SQIVND, per germline (reference sequence). V lost 3 bases to trimming and J lost 4 bases, with 15 bases between them. The CDR3 protein is CASSIIFGRYNEKLFF. Here the CDR3 DNA reads TGTGCCAGTAGTATTATTTTTGGGAGATATAATGAAAAACTGTTTTTT. Based on the CDR3 plus reference TRBV19 and TRBJ1-4, the full variable domain is DGGITQSPKYLFRKEGQNVTLSCEQNLNHDAMYWYRQDPGQGLRLIYYSQIVNDFQKGDIAEGYSVSREKKESFPLTVTSAQKNPTAFYLCASSIIFGRYNEKLFFGSGTQLSVL.

This clone was observed a handful of times. The chain joins TRBV7-3 to TRBJ2-5, with D perhaps TRBD1 (5 bases). Trimming cost V 6 bases and J 2 bases, with 10 bases left between them. Germline values: CDR1 SGHTA, CDR2 FQGTGA. The CDR3 has 13 amino acids. CDR3 sequence (DNA): TGTGCCAGCAGTCAGGGATTGCAAGAGACCCAGTACTTC. This gives the protein CASSQGLQETQYF.

The gene calls are TRBV19 and TRBJ2-1, with TRBD2 matching over 8 bases. This CDR3 comprises 17 residues. Germline V gene lookup returns CDR1 LNHDA and CDR2 SQIVND (reference sequence). V gave up 4 bases and J gave up 1 base; unmatched junction bases: 9. The CDR3 DNA is TGTGCCAGTAGTACTACCGTAAGCGGGGGATCCTACAATGAGCAGTTCTTC. Translated, it gives CASSTTVSGGSYNEQFF.

This clone was counted once. The J gene is TRBJ1-5, the V gene TRBV30, with 11 nucleotides matching TRBD1. The germline CDR1 and CDR2 sequences are GTSNPN and SVGIG (reference sequence). The CDR3 sequence is 12 residues long. Trimming cost V 5 bases and J 8 bases; bases outside gene matches: 2. The CDR3 nucleotides are TGTGCCTGGGGACAGGGGGCCGAGCCCCAGCATTTT. Translating it yields CAWGQGAEPQHF. Full variable domain (missing parts from reference TRBV30 and TRBJ1-5): SQTIHQWPATLVQPVGSPLSLECTVEGTSNPNLYWYRQAAGRGLQLLFYSVGIGQISSEVPQNLSASRPQDRQFILSSKKLLLSDSGFYLCAWGQGAEPQHFGDGTRLSIL.

This clone was counted only a few times. V usage is TRBV28 and J usage is TRBJ2-5; 7 bases align to TRBD1. The V gene's germline CDR1 is MDHEN and CDR2 SYDVKM. CDR3 length: 14 amino acids. V was clipped by 5 bases and J by 5 bases; unmatched bases: 8. The CDR3: CASSPRTGSETQYF. The CDR3 nucleotides are TGTGCCAGCAGTCCCCGGACAGGTTCGGAGACCCAGTACTTC.

This clone was seen many times. The chain employs TRBV15 and TRBJ1-4, with D possibly TRBD1 on 5 matching bases. The V end lost 1 base, the J end lost 7 bases, and 16 bases lay between the germline ends. The CDR3 sequence is 16 residues long. Germline CDR1 LNHNV, CDR2 YYDKDF (reference sequence). DNA for the CDR3: TGTGCCACCAGCAGAGGTCTTGCGGGGCGTGCTGAAAAACTGTTTTTT. Amino acid sequence: CATSRGLAGRAEKLFF. The entire variable domain, with the rest obtained from reference TRBV15 and TRBJ1-4, is as follows: DAMVIQNPRYQVTQFGKPVTLSCSQTLNHNVMYWYQQKSSQAPKLLFHYYDKDFNNEADTPDNFQSRRPNTSFCFLDIRSPGLGDTAMYLCATSRGLAGRAEKLFFGSGTQLSVL.

This chain links TRBV5-1 with TRBJ2-5; maybe TRBD2 (5 bases). Looked up from germline, CDR1 is SGHRS and CDR2 is YFSETQ. The V end was cut by 5 bases, the J end by 4 bases, with 9 bases between. The CDR3 has 12 residues. The chain's CDR3 is CASRDYVETQYF. The CDR3 DNA is TGCGCCAGCAGAGACTATGTAGAGACCCAGTACTTC.

This clone was observed a single time. Here the CDR3 reads CASSRSGSSDEQYF. The CDR3 bases are TGTGCCAGTAGCCGTAGCGGGAGTTCTGACGAGCAGTACTTC. V gene TRBV19 combines with J gene TRBJ2-7; 9 positions agree with TRBD2. Per the germline V gene, CDR1 is LNHDA and CDR2 is SQIVND (reference sequence). The CDR3 covers 14 residues. Trimming took 6 bases from V and 5 from J; bases not matched to a gene: 8.

The chain links TRBV5-8 to TRBJ2-5; 8 bases map to TRBD2. The CDR3 has 17 amino acids. In germline, CDR1 is SGHTS, CDR2 YDEGEE. V lost 4 bases, J lost 5 bases, and 16 bases stayed unmatched. The CDR3 is CASSPGTSGVGAETQYF. CDR3 in DNA: TGTGCCAGCAGCCCCGGGACTAGTGGGGTTGGGGCCGAGACCCAGTACTTC.

The sample holds a few counts of this clone. This chain uses TRBV7-9 with TRBJ2-1; D is possibly TRBD1 (5 bases). The germline V gene has CDR1 SEHNR and CDR2 FQNEAQ (reference sequence). Trimming took 5 bases from V and 6 from J, leaving 20 bases between them. The CDR3 sequence is 16 residues long. The CDR3 coding sequence is TGTGCCAGCAGCCCCGGGTTAGGAAGGGGTGCCAATGAGCAGTTCTTC. It yields the protein CASSPGLGRGANEQFF.

The chain has TRBV6-2 or TRBV6-3 and TRBJ2-7, with 8 positions matching TRBD2. In germline, CDR1 is MNHEY, CDR2 SVGEGT. V lost 5 bases, J lost 7 bases, and 10 bases stayed unmatched. CDR3 length: 14 residues. The CDR3 is CASSDQAGVWEQYF. The CDR3 DNA is TGTGCCAGCAGTGACCAAGCGGGAGTTTGGGAGCAGTACTTC.

This chain joins TRBV14 and TRBJ1-6; D unresolved. Germline V gene sequence: CDR1 SGHDN, CDR2 FVKESK. CDR3 length: 15 residues. The V end lost 6 bases, the J end lost 9 bases, and 18 bases lay between the germline ends. The CDR3 DNA reads TGTGCCAGCAGTCCGCTGGACTCGAGGGTTTCACCCCTCCACTTT. It specifies CASSPLDSRVSPLHF.

This chain links TRBV6-2 or TRBV6-3 with TRBJ2-5; possible D gene TRBD2, 6 bases. The germline V and J ends were trimmed by 6 bases and 5 bases, with 19 bases remaining between them. The CDR3 is 15 residues long. Germline assignment: CDR1 MNHEY and CDR2 SVGEGT. DNA for the CDR3: TGTGCCAGCAGCCTGAGATGGGGACTTGGGGAGACCCAGTACTTC. Its translation: CASSLRWGLGETQYF.

This clone has a single count. This chain uses TRBV5-1 with TRBJ1-1; D perhaps matches TRBD1 (5 bases). Trimming pared 0 bases from V and 3 bases from J, leaving 9 bases between. Germline values: CDR1 SGHRS, CDR2 YFSETQ. This CDR3 spans 14 amino acids. In DNA form, the CDR3 reads TGCGCCAGCAGCTTGGGCATGGGGGACACTGAAGCTTTCTTT. This gives the protein CASSLGMGDTEAFF. Full variable domain (rest looked up from reference TRBV5-1 and TRBJ1-1): KAGVTQTPRYLIKTRGQQVTLSCSPISGHRSVSWYQQTPGQGLQFLFEYFSETQRNKGNFPGRFSGRQFSNSRSEMNVSTLELGDSALYLCASSLGMGDTEAFFGQGTRLTVV.

This clone appeared a single time. The chain carries TRBV6-5 and TRBJ2-7; D assignment may be TRBD1 or TRBD2 (5 bases each). V lost 6 bases and J 2 bases, leaving 14 bases between the germline ends. From germline, CDR1 is MNHEY and CDR2 SVGAGI. The CDR3 is made up of 14 amino acids. CDR3 amino acids: CASSRDEQTYEQYF. The CDR3 DNA reads TGTGCCAGCAGCCGGGACGAGCAAACCTACGAGCAGTACTTC.

The sample holds a few counts of this clone. The genes are TRBV9 and TRBJ1-2, with 7 bases that match TRBD1. The CDR3 length is 15 residues. From germline, CDR1 is SGDLS and CDR2 YYNGEE. Trimming took 0 bases from V and 3 from J; bases not matched to a gene: 5. CDR3 region: CASSVAPGGDYGYTF. The DNA of the CDR3 is TGTGCCAGCAGCGTAGCCCCAGGGGGGGACTATGGCTACACCTTC.

This chain joins TRBV30 and TRBJ2-5, with 8 nucleotides matching TRBD2. Germline CDR1 GTSNPN, CDR2 SVGIG (reference sequence). V lost 4 bases to trimming and J lost 4 bases; unmatched junction nucleotides: 2. The CDR3 extends over 12 amino acids. This CDR3 is CAWTAGGETQYF. In nucleotides, the CDR3 is TGTGCCTGGACGGCGGGGGGAGAGACCCAGTACTTC.

This clone occurred once. This chain links TRBV19 with TRBJ2-5; possible D gene TRBD2, 5 bases. The germline V and J ends were trimmed by 5 bases and 1 base, with 14 bases remaining between them. Per germline, CDR1 LNHDA and CDR2 SQIVND (reference sequence). CDR3 length: 15 residues. The CDR3 bases are TGTGCCAGTAGTCCCCAGGCTAGCTTCCAAGAGACCCAGTACTTC. This translates into CASSPQASFQETQYF.

This rearrangement joins TRBV2 to TRBJ1-6; possibly TRBD1 for D (6 bases). V was trimmed by 5 bases and J by 9 bases, leaving 14 bases between them. Germline CDR1 SNHLY, CDR2 FYNNEI. The CDR3 is 14 amino acids. CDR3 sequence (DNA): TGTGCCAGCAGTTTACAGGGTACGGGTTCACCCCTCCACTTT. Its translation is CASSLQGTGSPLHF.

This chain links TRBV4-2 with TRBJ1-4; D perhaps matches TRBD1 (6 bases). Germline lookup yields CDR1 LGHNA and CDR2 YNFKEQ. V lost 4 bases to trimming and J lost 10 bases, with 16 bases between them. The CDR3 runs 14 residues. The DNA of the CDR3 is TGTGCCAGCAGCCCCATCCCACAGGGTTTAAAACTGTTTTTT. Translating it yields CASSPIPQGLKLFF.

The rearrangement joins TRBV7-2 to TRBJ2-6; maybe TRBD1 (6 bases). V shed 1 base and J shed 0 bases, with 10 bases lying between them. In germline, CDR1 is SGHTA, CDR2 FQGNSA. The CDR3 totals 17 residues. The CDR3 DNA sequence: TGTGCCAGCAGCTTAGGGCAGGGGAACTCTGGGGCCAACGTCCTGACTTTC. Its protein product is CASSLGQGNSGANVLTF.

The table lists this clone with a few counts. The chain recombines TRBV4-2 with TRBJ2-5, with no clear D. Trimming removed 0 bases at V and 4 bases at J, with 12 bases between. The CDR3 length is 15 residues. CDR1 LGHNA and CDR2 YNFKEQ come from the germline V gene. CDR3 sequence reads: CASSQDLGKGETQYF. CDR3 coding DNA: TGTGCCAGCAGCCAAGATTTAGGGAAGGGAGAGACCCAGTACTTC.

This chain connects TRBV5-1 to TRBJ2-3, with TRBD2 as a possible D gene (7 bases). Germline V gene sequence: CDR1 SGHRS, CDR2 YFSETQ. Deletions cut 4 bases from V and 4 bases from J, with 16 bases between. The CDR3 runs 15 residues. The CDR3 nucleotides are TGCGCCAGCAGCATGGAGGGGGGGGTGGCAGATACGCAGTATTTT. It is translated as CASSMEGGVADTQYF.

The chain carries TRBV15 and TRBJ1-5, with 7 bases fitting TRBD1. The V gene's germline CDR1 is LNHNV and CDR2 YYDKDF (reference sequence). The trim removed 0 bases at V and 4 bases at J, leaving 3 bases unmatched. This CDR3 is built from 15 residues. The CDR3 here is CATSRDRDSNQPQHF. The CDR3 DNA reads TGTGCCACCAGCAGAGATCGGGACAGTAATCAGCCCCAGCATTTT.

The V gene is TRBV2, the J gene TRBJ2-5; D is uncertain. Per germline, CDR1 SNHLY and CDR2 FYNNEI. This CDR3 has 13 residues. Trimming removed 2 bases at V and 2 bases at J, with 6 bases between. CDR3 residues: CASSERHQETQYF. The CDR3 DNA sequence: TGTGCCAGCAGTGAACGGCATCAAGAGACCCAGTACTTC.